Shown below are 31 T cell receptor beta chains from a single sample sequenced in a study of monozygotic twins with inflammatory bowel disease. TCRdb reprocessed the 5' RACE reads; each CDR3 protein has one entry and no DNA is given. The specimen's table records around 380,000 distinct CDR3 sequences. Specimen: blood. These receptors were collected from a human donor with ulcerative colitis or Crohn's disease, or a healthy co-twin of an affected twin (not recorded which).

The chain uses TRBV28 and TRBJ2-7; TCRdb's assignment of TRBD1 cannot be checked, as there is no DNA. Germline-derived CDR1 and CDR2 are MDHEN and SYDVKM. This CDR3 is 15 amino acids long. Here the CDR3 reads CASSFAGVSSYEQYF.

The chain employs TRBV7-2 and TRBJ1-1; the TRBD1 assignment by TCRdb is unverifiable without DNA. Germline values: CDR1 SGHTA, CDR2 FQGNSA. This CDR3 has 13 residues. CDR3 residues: CASSLRTANEAFF.

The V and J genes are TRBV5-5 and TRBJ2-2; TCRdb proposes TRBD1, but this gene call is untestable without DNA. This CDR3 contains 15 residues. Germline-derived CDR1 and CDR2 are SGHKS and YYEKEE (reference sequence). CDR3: CASTHQGAYTGELFF.

Here the CDR3 reads CASSLFRIPNTEAFF. The chain couples TRBV11-2 to TRBJ1-1. Germline V gene sequence: CDR1 SGHAT, CDR2 FQNNGV. The CDR3 length is 15 residues.

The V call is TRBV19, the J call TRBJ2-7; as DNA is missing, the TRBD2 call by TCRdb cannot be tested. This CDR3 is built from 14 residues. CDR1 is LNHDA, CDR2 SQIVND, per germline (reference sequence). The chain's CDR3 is CASSSRTMTDEQYF.

CDR3 in amino acids: CASSGQSSYEQYF. The chain combines TRBV27 with TRBJ2-7. The germline gives CDR1 MNHEY, CDR2 SMNVEV (reference sequence). This CDR3 is built from 13 residues.

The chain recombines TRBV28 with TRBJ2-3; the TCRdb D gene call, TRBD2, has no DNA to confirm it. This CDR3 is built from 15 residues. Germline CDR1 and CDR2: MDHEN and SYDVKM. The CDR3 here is CASTPGPRGADTQYF.

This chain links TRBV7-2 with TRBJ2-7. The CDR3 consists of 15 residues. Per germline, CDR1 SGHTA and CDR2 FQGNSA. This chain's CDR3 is CASSLDLMGTYEQYF.

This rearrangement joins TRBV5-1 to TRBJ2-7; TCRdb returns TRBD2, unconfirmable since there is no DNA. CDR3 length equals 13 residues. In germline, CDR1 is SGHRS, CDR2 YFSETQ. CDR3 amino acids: CASSAGTSYEQYF.

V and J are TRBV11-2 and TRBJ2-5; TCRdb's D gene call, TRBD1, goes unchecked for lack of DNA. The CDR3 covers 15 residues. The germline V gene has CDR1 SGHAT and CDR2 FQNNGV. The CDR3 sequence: CASSSNNRGWETQYF.

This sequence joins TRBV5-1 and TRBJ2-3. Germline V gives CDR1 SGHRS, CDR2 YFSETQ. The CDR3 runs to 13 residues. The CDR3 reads CASSPASAYTQYF. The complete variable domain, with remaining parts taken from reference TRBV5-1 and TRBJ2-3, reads KAGVTQTPRYLIKTRGQQVTLSCSPISGHRSVSWYQQTPGQGLQFLFEYFSETQRNKGNFPGRFSGRQFSNSRSEMNVSTLELGDSALYLCASSPASAYTQYFGPGTRLTVL.

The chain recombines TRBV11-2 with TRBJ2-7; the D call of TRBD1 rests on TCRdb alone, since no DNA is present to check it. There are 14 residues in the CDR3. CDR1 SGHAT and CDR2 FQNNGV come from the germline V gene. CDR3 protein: CASSLVDTSYEQYF.

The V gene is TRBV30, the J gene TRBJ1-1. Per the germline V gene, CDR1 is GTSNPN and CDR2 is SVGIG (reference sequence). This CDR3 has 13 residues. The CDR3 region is CAWSPQENTEAFF.

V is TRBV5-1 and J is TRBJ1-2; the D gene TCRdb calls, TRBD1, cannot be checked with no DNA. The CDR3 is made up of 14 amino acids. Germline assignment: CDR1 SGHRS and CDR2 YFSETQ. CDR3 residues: CASRASAGNYGYTF.

The chain's CDR3 is CASSQDGDTSGGLETQYF. The chain uses TRBV4-2 and TRBJ2-5; TCRdb names TRBD2, which stays unverified in the absence of DNA. The CDR3 has 18 amino acids. Germline CDR1 reads LGHNA; CDR2 reads YNFKEQ.

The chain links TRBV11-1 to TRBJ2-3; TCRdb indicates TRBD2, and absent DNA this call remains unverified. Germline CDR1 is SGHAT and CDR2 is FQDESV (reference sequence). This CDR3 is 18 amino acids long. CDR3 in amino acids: CASSLARTSGGTTDTQYF. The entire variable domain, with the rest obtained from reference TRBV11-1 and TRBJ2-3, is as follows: EAEVAQSPRYKITEKSQAVAFWCDPISGHATLYWYRQILGQGPELLVQFQDESVVDDSQLPKDRFSAERLKGVDSTLKIQPAELGDSAMYLCASSLARTSGGTTDTQYFGPGTRLTVL.

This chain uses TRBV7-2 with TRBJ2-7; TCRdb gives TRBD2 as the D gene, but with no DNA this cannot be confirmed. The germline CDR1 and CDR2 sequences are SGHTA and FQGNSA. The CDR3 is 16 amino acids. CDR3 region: CASSLASTSGAYEQYF.

The CDR3 reads CASSSRVSRGYEQYF. The rearrangement uses TRBV7-8 and TRBJ2-7; the TCRdb D gene call, TRBD1, has no DNA to confirm it. Germline V gene lookup returns CDR1 SGHVS and CDR2 FQNEAQ. The CDR3 is 15 amino acids.

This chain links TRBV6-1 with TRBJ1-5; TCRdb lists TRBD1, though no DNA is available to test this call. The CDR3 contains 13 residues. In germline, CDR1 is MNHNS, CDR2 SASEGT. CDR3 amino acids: CASSRELYQPQHF.

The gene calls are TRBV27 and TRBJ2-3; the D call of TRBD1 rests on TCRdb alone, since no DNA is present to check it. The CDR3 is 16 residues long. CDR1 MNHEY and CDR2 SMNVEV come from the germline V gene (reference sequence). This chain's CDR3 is CASSRDHRGLTDTQYF.

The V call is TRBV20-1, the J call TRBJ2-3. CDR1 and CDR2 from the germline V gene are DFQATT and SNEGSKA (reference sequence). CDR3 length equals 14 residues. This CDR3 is CSARDFGATDTQYF.

The CDR3 is CATSIFLGQPQHF. V and J are TRBV15 and TRBJ1-5. There are 13 residues in the CDR3. Germline CDR1 is LNHNV and CDR2 is YYDKDF (reference sequence).

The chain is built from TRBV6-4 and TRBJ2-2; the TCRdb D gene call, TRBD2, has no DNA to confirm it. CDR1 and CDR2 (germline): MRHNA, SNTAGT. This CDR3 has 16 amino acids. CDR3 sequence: CASSRGSGSKTGELFF.

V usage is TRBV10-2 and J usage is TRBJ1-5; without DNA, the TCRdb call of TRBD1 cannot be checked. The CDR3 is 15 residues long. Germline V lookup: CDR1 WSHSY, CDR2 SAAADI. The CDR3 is CASSEPGTMGQPQHF.

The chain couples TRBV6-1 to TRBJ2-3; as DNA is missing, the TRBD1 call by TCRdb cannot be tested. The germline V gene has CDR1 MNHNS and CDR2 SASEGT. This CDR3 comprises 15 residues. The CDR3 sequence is CASSKQGWGTDTQYF.

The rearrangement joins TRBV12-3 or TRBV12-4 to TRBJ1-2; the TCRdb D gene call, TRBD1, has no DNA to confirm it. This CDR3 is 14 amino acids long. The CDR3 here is CASSVKGQAYGYTF.

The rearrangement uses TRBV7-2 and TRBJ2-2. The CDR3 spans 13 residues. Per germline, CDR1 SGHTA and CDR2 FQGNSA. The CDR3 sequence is CASSSANDGELFF.

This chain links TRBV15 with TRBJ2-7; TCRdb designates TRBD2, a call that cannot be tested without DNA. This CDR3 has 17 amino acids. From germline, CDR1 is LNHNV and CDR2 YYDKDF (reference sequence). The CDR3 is CATSRVTGVLPAYEQYF.

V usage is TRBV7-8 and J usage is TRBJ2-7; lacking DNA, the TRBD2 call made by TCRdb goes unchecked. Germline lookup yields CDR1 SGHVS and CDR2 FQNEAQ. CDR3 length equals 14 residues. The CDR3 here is CASSMGGLSYEQYF.

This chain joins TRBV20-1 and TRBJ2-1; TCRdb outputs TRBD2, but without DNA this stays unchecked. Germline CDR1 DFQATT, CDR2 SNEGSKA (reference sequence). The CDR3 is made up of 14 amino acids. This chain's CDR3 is CSASSGGAGDEQFF.

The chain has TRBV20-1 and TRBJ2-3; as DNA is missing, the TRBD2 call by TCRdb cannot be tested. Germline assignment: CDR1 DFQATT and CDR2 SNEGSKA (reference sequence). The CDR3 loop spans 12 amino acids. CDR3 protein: CSASRDSSTQYF.